Listed below are T cell receptor beta chains from one sample, sequenced in a study of control samples from healthy donors and cancer patients. TCRdb's table, derived via immunoSEQ multiplex PCR, lists solely in-frame clones and lacks some. Among roughly 130,000 clones listed, about 88% were seen once. The sample comprised blood. All receptors come from a woman younger than 45 in good health. Each CDR3 is given with its conserved first and last residue. Each record gives: V gene, D gene, CDR3 length, J gene, clone size, CDR3 protein, CDR3 DNA. D genes are given only for firm matches. Size tells how often a clone was seen (once, few, many) or the class of an expanded clone, and some rows leave it out.

v_gene: TRBV4-1; d_gene: NA; len: 14; j_gene: TRBJ1-1; abundance: NA; CDR3aa: CASSGRTVNTEAFF; CDR3nt: TGCGCCAGCAGCGGCCGGACGGTGAACACTGAAGCTTTCTTT
v_gene: TRBV9; d_gene: NA; len: 14; j_gene: TRBJ2-7; abundance: NA; CDR3aa: CASSVRAASYEQYF; CDR3nt: TGTGCCAGCAGTGTCAGGGCCGCCTCCTACGAGCAGTACTTC
v_gene: TRBV12-3/TRBV12-4; d_gene: NA; len: 13; j_gene: TRBJ1-2; abundance: NA; CDR3aa: CASSPTVKYGYTF; CDR3nt: TGTGCCAGCAGTCCGACAGTAAAGTATGGCTACACCTTC
v_gene: TRBV25-1; d_gene: NA; len: 10; j_gene: TRBJ1-1; abundance: NA; CDR3aa: CASRRTEAFF; CDR3nt: TGTGCCAGCCGAAGGACTGAAGCTTTCTTT
v_gene: TRBV3-1/TRBV3-2; d_gene: NA; len: 17; j_gene: TRBJ1-3; abundance: NA; CDR3aa: CASSQEVRTDSGNTIYF; CDR3nt: TGTGCCAGCAGCCAAGAAGTCCGGACCGACTCTGGAAACACCATATATTTT
v_gene: TRBV6-5; d_gene: NA; len: 14; j_gene: TRBJ2-7; abundance: few; CDR3aa: CASSYQSVTYEQYF; CDR3nt: TGTGCCAGCAGTTACCAGTCCGTTACCTACGAGCAGTACTTC
v_gene: TRBV6-1; d_gene: TRBD1; len: 14; j_gene: TRBJ1-5; abundance: NA; CDR3aa: CASSELTGGGPQHF; CDR3nt: TGTGCCAGCAGTGAACTTACAGGGGGAGGGCCCCAGCATTTT
v_gene: TRBV2; d_gene: TRBD2; len: 14; j_gene: TRBJ2-3; abundance: NA; CDR3aa: CARQLAESTDTQYF; CDR3nt: TGTGCCAGGCAACTAGCGGAAAGCACAGATACGCAGTATTTT
v_gene: TRBV2; d_gene: TRBD1; len: 15; j_gene: TRBJ2-2; abundance: NA; CDR3aa: CASRGAGGITGELFF; CDR3nt: TGTGCCAGCAGGGGGGCAGGGGGAATCACCGGGGAGCTGTTTTTT
v_gene: TRBV7-8; d_gene: NA; len: 13; j_gene: TRBJ2-7; abundance: NA; CDR3aa: CASSRESSYEQYF; CDR3nt: TGTGCCAGCAGCCGGGAAAGCTCCTACGAGCAGTACTTC
v_gene: TRBV18; d_gene: TRBD1; len: 18; j_gene: TRBJ1-1; abundance: NA; CDR3aa: CASSPDAGTGGAVTEAFF; CDR3nt: TGTGCCAGCTCACCGGACGCCGGGACAGGGGGCGCGGTCACTGAAGCTTTCTTT
v_gene: TRBV28; d_gene: NA; len: 15; j_gene: TRBJ2-1; abundance: NA; CDR3aa: CASTLTGGTYNEQFF; CDR3nt: TGTGCCAGCACTTTAACGGGCGGAACCTACAATGAGCAGTTCTTC
v_gene: TRBV12-3/TRBV12-4; d_gene: TRBD1; len: 13; j_gene: TRBJ1-6; abundance: NA; CDR3aa: CASSRGAPSPLHF; CDR3nt: TGTGCCAGCAGCAGGGGGGCCCCCTCACCCCTCCACTTT
v_gene: TRBV7-3; d_gene: TRBD1; len: 14; j_gene: TRBJ1-1; abundance: NA; CDR3aa: CASSSRQGSTEAFF; CDR3nt: TGTGCCAGCAGCTCTAGACAGGGGTCCACTGAAGCTTTCTTT
v_gene: TRBV29-1; d_gene: NA; len: 12; j_gene: TRBJ2-5; abundance: NA; CDR3aa: CSVGGYQETQYF; CDR3nt: TGCAGCGTTGGTGGCTACCAAGAGACCCAGTACTTC
v_gene: TRBV5-1; d_gene: NA; len: 16; j_gene: TRBJ1-1; abundance: NA; CDR3aa: CASTPVSGTGNTEAFF; CDR3nt: TGCGCCAGCACCCCAGTATCCGGGACGGGTAACACTGAAGCTTTCTTT
v_gene: TRBV3-1/TRBV3-2; d_gene: NA; len: 15; j_gene: TRBJ1-5; abundance: NA; CDR3aa: CASSQGWGTGQPQHF; CDR3nt: TGTGCCAGCAGCCAAGGATGGGGAACGGGTCAGCCCCAGCATTTT
v_gene: TRBV19; d_gene: NA; len: 12; j_gene: TRBJ1-5; abundance: NA; CDR3aa: CASSGSNQPQHF; CDR3nt: TGTGCCAGTAGTGGTAGCAATCAGCCCCAGCATTTT
v_gene: TRBV7-2; d_gene: TRBD1; len: 14; j_gene: TRBJ1-4; abundance: NA; CDR3aa: CASSLAGGDEKLFF; CDR3nt: TGTGCCAGCAGCTTAGCAGGGGGCGACGAAAAACTGTTTTTT
v_gene: TRBV7-7; d_gene: TRBD2; len: 16; j_gene: TRBJ2-2; abundance: few; CDR3aa: CASSLRLAENTGELFF; CDR3nt: TGTGCCAGCAGCCTTAGACTAGCGGAGAACACCGGGGAGCTGTTTTTT
v_gene: TRBV7-2; d_gene: NA; len: 13; j_gene: TRBJ1-2; abundance: NA; CDR3aa: CASSSEGVYGYTF; CDR3nt: TGTGCCAGCAGCTCCGAGGGGGTCTATGGCTACACCTTC
v_gene: TRBV11-2; d_gene: NA; len: 12; j_gene: TRBJ1-1; abundance: NA; CDR3aa: CASSLVGTEAFF; CDR3nt: TGTGCCAGCAGCTTAGTTGGCACTGAAGCTTTCTTT
v_gene: TRBV19; d_gene: TRBD1; len: 15; j_gene: TRBJ2-1; abundance: NA; CDR3aa: CASSIVTTGANEQFF; CDR3nt: TGTGCCAGTAGTATAGTGACGACAGGGGCTAATGAGCAGTTCTTC
v_gene: TRBV6-2/TRBV6-3; d_gene: TRBD1; len: 14; j_gene: TRBJ1-1; abundance: NA; CDR3aa: CASSKRTGGTEAFF; CDR3nt: TGTGCCAGCAGTAAGAGGACAGGGGGGACTGAAGCTTTCTTT
v_gene: TRBV27; d_gene: NA; len: 15; j_gene: TRBJ2-1; abundance: NA; CDR3aa: CASTQGSWSSNEQFF; CDR3nt: TGTGCCAGCACTCAGGGTTCCTGGAGCTCCAATGAGCAGTTCTTC
v_gene: TRBV4-1; d_gene: NA; len: 17; j_gene: TRBJ2-7; abundance: NA; CDR3aa: CASSQDRQGRTTYEQYF; CDR3nt: TGCGCCAGCAGCCAAGATAGGCAGGGACGGACTACCTACGAGCAGTACTTC
v_gene: TRBV5-1; d_gene: TRBD2; len: 16; j_gene: TRBJ2-7; abundance: NA; CDR3aa: CASSPLTSGTPYEQYF; CDR3nt: TGCGCCAGCAGCCCCTTGACTAGCGGGACCCCCTACGAGCAGTACTTC
v_gene: TRBV24-1; d_gene: TRBD1; len: 16; j_gene: TRBJ2-3; abundance: NA; CDR3aa: CATSDPDRGLADTQYF; CDR3nt: TGTGCCACCAGTGATCCTGACAGGGGGCTTGCAGATACGCAGTATTTT
v_gene: TRBV28; d_gene: NA; len: 13; j_gene: TRBJ1-5; abundance: NA; CDR3aa: CASTEGQNQPQHF; CDR3nt: TGTGCCAGCACCGAGGGACAAAATCAGCCCCAGCATTTT
v_gene: TRBV6-1; d_gene: NA; len: 15; j_gene: TRBJ1-5; abundance: once; CDR3aa: CASSENKGTNQPQHF; CDR3nt: TGTGCCAGCAGTGAAAATAAGGGGACTAATCAGCCCCAGCATTTT
v_gene: TRBV28; d_gene: NA; len: 13; j_gene: TRBJ1-2; abundance: NA; CDR3aa: CASTQFGVSGYTF; CDR3nt: TGTGCCAGCACCCAATTTGGGGTTTCTGGCTACACCTTC
v_gene: TRBV4-2; d_gene: NA; len: 13; j_gene: TRBJ2-7; abundance: NA; CDR3aa: CASSQTRSGEQYF; CDR3nt: TGTGCCAGCAGCCAAACTAGATCGGGCGAGCAGTACTTC
v_gene: TRBV6-5; d_gene: NA; len: 14; j_gene: TRBJ1-1; abundance: NA; CDR3aa: CASRKGVRNTEAFF; CDR3nt: TGTGCCAGCAGGAAGGGGGTTAGGAACACTGAAGCTTTCTTT
v_gene: TRBV24-1; d_gene: TRBD1; len: 17; j_gene: TRBJ1-3; abundance: few; CDR3aa: CATSGTGGRDKGNTIYF; CDR3nt: TGTGCCACCAGTGGCACAGGGGGAAGAGATAAGGGAAACACCATATATTTT
v_gene: TRBV7-9; d_gene: NA; len: 16; j_gene: TRBJ1-1; abundance: once; CDR3aa: CASSLVPPGSGTEAFF; CDR3nt: TGTGCCAGCAGCTTAGTCCCTCCTGGCAGCGGGACTGAAGCTTTCTTT
v_gene: TRBV10-3; d_gene: NA; len: 13; j_gene: TRBJ2-7; abundance: NA; CDR3aa: CAISEGGTYEQYF; CDR3nt: TGTGCCATCAGTGAGGGCGGAACCTACGAGCAGTACTTC
v_gene: TRBV5-6; d_gene: NA; len: 15; j_gene: TRBJ2-7; abundance: NA; CDR3aa: CASSFTGPSGYEQYF; CDR3nt: TGTGCCAGCAGCTTTACTGGGCCCAGCGGGTACGAGCAGTACTTC
v_gene: TRBV6-2/TRBV6-3; d_gene: TRBD1; len: 17; j_gene: TRBJ2-5; abundance: NA; CDR3aa: CASSYDLGQGYGETQYF; CDR3nt: TGTGCCAGCAGTTACGATTTGGGACAGGGTTATGGAGAGACCCAGTACTTC
v_gene: TRBV5-1; d_gene: TRBD2; len: 14; j_gene: TRBJ2-1; abundance: NA; CDR3aa: CASSFGLAVNEQFF; CDR3nt: TGCGCCAGCAGCTTCGGACTAGCGGTTAATGAGCAGTTCTTC
v_gene: TRBV18; d_gene: NA; len: 16; j_gene: TRBJ1-2; abundance: NA; CDR3aa: CASSPLSGGNIEGYTF; CDR3nt: TGTGCCAGCTCACCACTTAGCGGCGGGAATATTGAGGGCTACACCTTC
v_gene: TRBV6-5; d_gene: TRBD1; len: 13; j_gene: TRBJ2-7; abundance: NA; CDR3aa: CASSNGQGYEQYF; CDR3nt: TGTGCCAGCAGCAATGGACAGGGCTACGAGCAGTACTTC